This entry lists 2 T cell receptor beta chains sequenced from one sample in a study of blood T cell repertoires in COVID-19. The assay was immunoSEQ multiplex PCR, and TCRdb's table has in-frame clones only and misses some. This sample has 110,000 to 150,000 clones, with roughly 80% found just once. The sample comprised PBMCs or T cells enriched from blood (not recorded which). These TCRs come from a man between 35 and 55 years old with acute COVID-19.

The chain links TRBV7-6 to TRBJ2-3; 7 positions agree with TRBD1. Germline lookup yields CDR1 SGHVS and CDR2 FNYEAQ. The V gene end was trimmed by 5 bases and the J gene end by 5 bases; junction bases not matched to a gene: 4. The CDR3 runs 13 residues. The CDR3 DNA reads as TGTGCCAGCAGCGGACAGGTTGAAGATACGCAGTATTTT. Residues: CASSGQVEDTQYF.

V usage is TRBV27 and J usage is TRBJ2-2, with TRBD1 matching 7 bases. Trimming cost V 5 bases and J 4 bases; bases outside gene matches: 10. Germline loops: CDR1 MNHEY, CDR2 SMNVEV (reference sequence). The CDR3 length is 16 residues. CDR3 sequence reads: CASSLRQGSGTGELFF. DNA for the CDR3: TGTGCCAGCAGTCTTCGACAGGGTTCCGGCACCGGGGAGCTGTTTTTT.